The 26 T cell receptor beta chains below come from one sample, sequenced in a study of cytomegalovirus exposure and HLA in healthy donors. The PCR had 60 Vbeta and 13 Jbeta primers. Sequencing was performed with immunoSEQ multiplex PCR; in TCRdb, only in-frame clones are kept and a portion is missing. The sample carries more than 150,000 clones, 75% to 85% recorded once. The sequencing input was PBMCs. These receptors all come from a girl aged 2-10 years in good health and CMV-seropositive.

In DNA, the CDR3 is TGCGCCAGCAGCTTGGCACAGGATCAGCCCCAGCATTTT. Translation: CASSLAQDQPQHF. The rearrangement joins TRBV5-1 to TRBJ1-5, with D maybe TRBD1 (5 bases). CDR3 length: 13 amino acids. Trimming pared 0 bases from V and 5 bases from J, leaving 6 bases between. Germline V gene data show CDR1 as SGHRS and CDR2 as YFSETQ.

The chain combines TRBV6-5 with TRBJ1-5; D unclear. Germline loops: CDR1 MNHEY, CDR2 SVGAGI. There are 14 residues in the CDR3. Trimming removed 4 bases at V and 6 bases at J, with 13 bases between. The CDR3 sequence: CASSSGSTIQPQHF. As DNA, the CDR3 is TGTGCCAGCAGTTCGGGGAGCACCATTCAGCCCCAGCATTTT.

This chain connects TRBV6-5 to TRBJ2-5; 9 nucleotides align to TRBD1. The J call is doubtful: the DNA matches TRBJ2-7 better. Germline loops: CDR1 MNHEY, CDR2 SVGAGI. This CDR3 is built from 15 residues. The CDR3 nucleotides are TGTGCCAGCAGTTACTCGCACAGGGGGCCCTACGAGCAGTACTTC. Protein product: CASSYSHRGPYEQYF.

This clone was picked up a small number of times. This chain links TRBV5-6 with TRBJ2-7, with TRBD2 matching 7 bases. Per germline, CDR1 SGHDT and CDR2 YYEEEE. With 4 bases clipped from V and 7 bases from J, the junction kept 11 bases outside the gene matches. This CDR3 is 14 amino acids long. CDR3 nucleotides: TGTGCCAGCAGCCTCCGCTGGGGGGGTGCTGAGCAGTACTTC. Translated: CASSLRWGGAEQYF. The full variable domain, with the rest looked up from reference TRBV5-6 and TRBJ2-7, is DAGVTQSPTHLIKTRGQQVTLRCSPKSGHDTVSWYQQALGQGPQFIFQYYEEEERQRGNFPDRFSGHQFPNYSSELNVNALLLGDSALYLCASSLRWGGAEQYFGPGTRLTVT.

The DNA for the CDR3 is TGTGCCAGCAGCCCACACGTGGGCCACAATGAGCAGTTCTTC. This gives the protein CASSPHVGHNEQFF. The V and J genes are TRBV27 and TRBJ2-1; D is uncertain. CDR1 and CDR2 from the germline V gene are MNHEY and SMNVEV (reference sequence). The CDR3 has 14 amino acids. The V and J ends lost 6 bases and 5 bases respectively, with 14 bases between them.

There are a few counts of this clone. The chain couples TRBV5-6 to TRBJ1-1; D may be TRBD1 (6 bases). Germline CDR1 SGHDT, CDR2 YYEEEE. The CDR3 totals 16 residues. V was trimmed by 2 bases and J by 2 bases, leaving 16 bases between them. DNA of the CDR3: TGTGCCAGCAGCTTTGAGAGCGGACAGCTTAACACTGAAGCTTTCTTT. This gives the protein CASSFESGQLNTEAFF.

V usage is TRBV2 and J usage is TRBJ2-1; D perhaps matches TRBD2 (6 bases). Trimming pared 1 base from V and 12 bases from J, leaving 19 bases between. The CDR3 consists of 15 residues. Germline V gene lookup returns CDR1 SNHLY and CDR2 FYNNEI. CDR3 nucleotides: TGTGCCAGCAGTGAAGGCAGGGAGGCTCTAGAGGTGCAGTTCTTC. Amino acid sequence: CASSEGREALEVQFF. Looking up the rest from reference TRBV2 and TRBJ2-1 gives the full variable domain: EPEVTQTPSHQVTQMGQEVILRCVPISNHLYFYWYRQILGQKVEFLVSFYNNEISEKSEIFDDQFSVERPDGSNFTLKIRSTKLEDSAMYFCASSEGREALEVQFFGPGTRLTVL.

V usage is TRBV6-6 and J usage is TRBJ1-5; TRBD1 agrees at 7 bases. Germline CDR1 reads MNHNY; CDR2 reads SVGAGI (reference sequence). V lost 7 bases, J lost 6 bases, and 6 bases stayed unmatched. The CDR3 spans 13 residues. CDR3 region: CASNQGGGQPQHF. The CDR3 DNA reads TGTGCCAGCAACCAAGGGGGCGGTCAGCCCCAGCATTTT.

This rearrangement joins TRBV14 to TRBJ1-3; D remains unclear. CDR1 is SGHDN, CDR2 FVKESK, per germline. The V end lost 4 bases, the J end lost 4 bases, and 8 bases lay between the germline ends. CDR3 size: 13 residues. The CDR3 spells CASSPSLGNTIYF. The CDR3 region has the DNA TGTGCCAGCAGCCCTAGCTTGGGAAACACCATATATTTT. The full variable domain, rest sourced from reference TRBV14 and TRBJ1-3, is EAGVTQFPSHSVIEKGQTVTLRCDPISGHDNLYWYRRVMGKEIKFLLHFVKESKQDESGMPNNRFLAERTGGTYSTLKVQPAELEDSGVYFCASSPSLGNTIYFGEGSWLTVV.

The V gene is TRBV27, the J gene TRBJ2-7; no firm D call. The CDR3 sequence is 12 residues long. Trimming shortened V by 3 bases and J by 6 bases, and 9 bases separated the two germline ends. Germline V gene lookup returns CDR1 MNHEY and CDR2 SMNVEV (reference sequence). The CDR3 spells CASSFFNSEQYF. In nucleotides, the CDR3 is TGTGCCAGCAGTTTTTTTAATAGCGAGCAGTACTTC.

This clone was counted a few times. The CDR3 DNA sequence: TGCGCCAGCAGCCAGACAGGGCTGAACACTGAAGCTTTCTTT. This gives the protein CASSQTGLNTEAFF. The gene calls are TRBV4-1 and TRBJ1-1; 7 bases align to TRBD1. J lost 0 bases, V lost 3 bases, and 1 base had no gene match. This CDR3 is 14 amino acids long. CDR1 and CDR2 from the germline V gene are MGHRA and YSYEKL.

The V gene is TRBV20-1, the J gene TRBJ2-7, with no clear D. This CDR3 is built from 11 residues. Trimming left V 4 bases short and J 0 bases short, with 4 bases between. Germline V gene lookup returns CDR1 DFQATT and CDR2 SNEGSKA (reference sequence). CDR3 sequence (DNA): TGCAGTGCTACTACCTCCTACGAGCAGTACTTC. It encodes CSATTSYEQYF.

CDR3 coding DNA: TGTGCCAGCAGCTTGTGGGGCGGTCAGGCGGGGGACTACGAGCAGTACTTC. This encodes CASSLWGGQAGDYEQYF. This chain links TRBV5-6 with TRBJ2-7; TRBD2 agrees at 7 bases. Germline trimming cut 1 base from V and 3 bases from J; bases unmatched to any gene: 13. The length of the CDR3 is 17 residues. The germline gives CDR1 SGHDT, CDR2 YYEEEE.

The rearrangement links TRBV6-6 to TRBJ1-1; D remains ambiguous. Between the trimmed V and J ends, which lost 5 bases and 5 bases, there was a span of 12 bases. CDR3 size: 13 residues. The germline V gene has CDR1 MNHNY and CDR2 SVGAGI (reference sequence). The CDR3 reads CASSPPPQTEAFF. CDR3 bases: TGTGCCAGCAGTCCCCCCCCGCAGACTGAAGCTTTCTTT.

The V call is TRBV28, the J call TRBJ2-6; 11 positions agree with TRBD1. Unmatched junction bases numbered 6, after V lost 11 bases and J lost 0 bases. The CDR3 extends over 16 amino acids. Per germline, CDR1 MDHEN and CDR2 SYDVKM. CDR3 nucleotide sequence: TGTGCCGCCGCCGGGACAGGGGGCTCTGGGGCCAACGTCCTGACTTTC. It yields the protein CAAAGTGGSGANVLTF.

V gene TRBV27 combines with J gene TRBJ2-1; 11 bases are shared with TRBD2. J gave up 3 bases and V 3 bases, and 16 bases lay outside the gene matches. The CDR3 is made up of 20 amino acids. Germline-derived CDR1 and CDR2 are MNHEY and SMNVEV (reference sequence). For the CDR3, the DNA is TGTGCCAGCAGTTTTCGCACTAGCGGGGGAGAAAAAACCTACTACAATGAGCAGTTCTTC. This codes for CASSFRTSGGEKTYYNEQFF.

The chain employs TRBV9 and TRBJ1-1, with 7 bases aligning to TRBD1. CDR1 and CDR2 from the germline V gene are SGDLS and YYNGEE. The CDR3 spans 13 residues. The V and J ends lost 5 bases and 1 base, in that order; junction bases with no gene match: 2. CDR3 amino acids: CASSDRENTEAFF. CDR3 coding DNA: TGTGCCAGCAGTGACAGGGAGAACACTGAAGCTTTCTTT. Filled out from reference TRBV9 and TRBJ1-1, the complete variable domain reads DSGVTQTPKHLITATGQRVTLRCSPRSGDLSVYWYQQSLDQGLQFLIQYYNGEERAKGNILERFSAQQFPDLHSELNLSSLELGDSALYFCASSDRENTEAFFGQGTRLTVV.

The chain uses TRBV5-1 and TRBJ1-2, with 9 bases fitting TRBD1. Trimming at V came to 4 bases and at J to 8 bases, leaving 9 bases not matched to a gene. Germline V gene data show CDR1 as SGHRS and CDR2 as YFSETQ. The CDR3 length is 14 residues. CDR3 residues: CASSPPDRGDGYTF. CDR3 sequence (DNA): TGCGCCAGCAGCCCGCCCGACAGGGGGGACGGCTACACCTTC.

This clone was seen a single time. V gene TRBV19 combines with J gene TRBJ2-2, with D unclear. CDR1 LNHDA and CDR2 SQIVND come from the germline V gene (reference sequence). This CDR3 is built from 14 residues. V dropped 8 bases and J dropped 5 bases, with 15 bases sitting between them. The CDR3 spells CASSQVWATGELFF. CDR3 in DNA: TGTGCCAGTTCTCAAGTGTGGGCTACCGGGGAGCTGTTTTTT.

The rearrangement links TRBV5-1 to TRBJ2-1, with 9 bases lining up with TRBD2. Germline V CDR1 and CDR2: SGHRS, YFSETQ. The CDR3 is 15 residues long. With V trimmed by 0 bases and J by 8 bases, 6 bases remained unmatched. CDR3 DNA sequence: TGCGCCAGCAGCTTGGCCTTTAGCGGGAGTTATGAGCAGTTCTTC. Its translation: CASSLAFSGSYEQFF. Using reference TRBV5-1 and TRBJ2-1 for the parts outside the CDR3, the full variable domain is KAGVTQTPRYLIKTRGQQVTLSCSPISGHRSVSWYQQTPGQGLQFLFEYFSETQRNKGNFPGRFSGRQFSNSRSEMNVSTLELGDSALYLCASSLAFSGSYEQFFGPGTRLTVL.

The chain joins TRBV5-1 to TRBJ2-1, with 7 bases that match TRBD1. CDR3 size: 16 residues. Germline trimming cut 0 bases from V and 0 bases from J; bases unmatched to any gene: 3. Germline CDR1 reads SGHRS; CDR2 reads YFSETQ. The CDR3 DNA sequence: TGCGCCAGCAGCTTGGAGGGGGCCACCTCCTACAATGAGCAGTTCTTC. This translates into CASSLEGATSYNEQFF.

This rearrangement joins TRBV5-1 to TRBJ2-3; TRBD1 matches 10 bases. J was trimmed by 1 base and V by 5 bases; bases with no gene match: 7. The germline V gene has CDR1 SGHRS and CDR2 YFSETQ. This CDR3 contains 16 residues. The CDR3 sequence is CASRKRQGAGTDTQYF. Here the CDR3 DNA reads TGCGCCAGCAGGAAGCGACAGGGGGCCGGCACAGATACGCAGTATTTT.

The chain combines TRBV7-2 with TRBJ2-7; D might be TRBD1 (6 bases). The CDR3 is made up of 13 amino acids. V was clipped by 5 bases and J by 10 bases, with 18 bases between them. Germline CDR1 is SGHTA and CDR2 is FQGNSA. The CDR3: CASSPQGRAAQYF. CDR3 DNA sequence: TGTGCCAGCAGCCCCCAGGGGCGTGCAGCACAGTACTTC.

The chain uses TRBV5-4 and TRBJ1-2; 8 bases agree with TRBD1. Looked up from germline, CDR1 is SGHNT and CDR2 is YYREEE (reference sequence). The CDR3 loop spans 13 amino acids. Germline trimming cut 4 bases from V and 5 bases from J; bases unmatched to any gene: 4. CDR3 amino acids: CASSTGGGYGYTF. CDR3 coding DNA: TGTGCCAGCAGCACAGGGGGGGGGTATGGCTACACCTTC. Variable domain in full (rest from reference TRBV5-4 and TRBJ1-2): ETGVTQSPTHLIKTRGQQVTLRCSSQSGHNTVSWYQQALGQGPQFIFQYYREEENGRGNFPPRFSGLQFPNYSSELNVNALELDDSALYLCASSTGGGYGYTFGSGTRLTVV.

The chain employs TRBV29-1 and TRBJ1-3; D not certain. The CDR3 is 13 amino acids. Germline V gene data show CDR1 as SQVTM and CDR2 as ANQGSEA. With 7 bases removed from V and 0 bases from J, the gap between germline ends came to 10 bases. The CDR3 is CSGLSPSGNTIYF. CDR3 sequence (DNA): TGCAGCGGCCTTAGCCCCTCTGGAAACACCATATATTTT. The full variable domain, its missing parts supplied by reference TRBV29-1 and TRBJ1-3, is SAVISQKPSRDICQRGTSLTIQCQVDSQVTMMFWYRQQPGQSLTLIATANQGSEATYESGFVIDKFPISRPNLTFSTLTVSNMSPEDSSIYLCSGLSPSGNTIYFGEGSWLTVV.

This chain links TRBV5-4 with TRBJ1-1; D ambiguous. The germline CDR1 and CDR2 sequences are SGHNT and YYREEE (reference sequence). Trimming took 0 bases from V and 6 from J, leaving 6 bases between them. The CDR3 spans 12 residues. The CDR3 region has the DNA TGTGCCAGCAGCTTGGACGAGGCTGAAGCTTTCTTT. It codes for CASSLDEAEAFF.